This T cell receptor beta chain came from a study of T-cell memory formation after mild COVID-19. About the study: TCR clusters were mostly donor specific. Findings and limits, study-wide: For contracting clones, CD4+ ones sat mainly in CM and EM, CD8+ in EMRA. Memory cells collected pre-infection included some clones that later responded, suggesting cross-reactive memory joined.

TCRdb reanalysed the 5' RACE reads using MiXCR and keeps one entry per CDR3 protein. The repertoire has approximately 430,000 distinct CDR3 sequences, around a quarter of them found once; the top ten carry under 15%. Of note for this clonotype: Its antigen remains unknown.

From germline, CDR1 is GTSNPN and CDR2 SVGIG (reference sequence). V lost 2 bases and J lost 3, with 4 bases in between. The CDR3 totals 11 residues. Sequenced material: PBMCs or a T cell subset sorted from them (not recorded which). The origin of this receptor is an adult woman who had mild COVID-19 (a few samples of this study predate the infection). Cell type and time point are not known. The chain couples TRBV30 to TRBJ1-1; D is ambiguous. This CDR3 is CAWSWDTEAFF. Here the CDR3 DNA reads TGTGCCTGGAGTTGGGACACTGAAGCTTTCTTT.